Listed here are 29 T cell receptor beta chains from one sample, sequenced in a study of vaccination and CD4 T cells after COVID-19. CD4+ T cells that had been cultured provided DNA sequenced with the Oncomine TCR Beta short-read assay. TCRdb ran MiXCR on the PCR reads and lists one entry per CDR3 protein. The table has around 8,200 distinct CDR3 sequences, under 35% seen once; the top ten hold around 30%. The sample's treatment: roughly 10-day PBMC culture with coronavirus spike peptide pools or control peptides (ViraFEST assay). Antigens of these TCRs are unknown. Sequencing was done on a sample of cultured CD4+ T cells from blood. The receptors were gathered from a human donor with COVID-19.

This chain joins TRBV20-1 and TRBJ2-4; 12 positions match TRBD2. CDR1 is DFQATT and CDR2 is SNEGSKA in the germline V gene (reference sequence). This CDR3 has 16 amino acids. Unmatched junction bases numbered 7, after V lost 6 bases and J lost 1 base. CDR3 protein: CSAALAGGAAKNIQYF. The CDR3 DNA sequence: TGCAGTGCGGCACTAGCGGGGGGAGCGGCCAAAAACATTCAGTACTTC.

This clonotype was observed a few times. This chain joins TRBV20-1 and TRBJ2-3; 13 bases are shared with TRBD2. Germline assignment: CDR1 DFQATT and CDR2 SNEGSKA (reference sequence). J was trimmed by 3 bases and V by 0 bases; bases with no gene match: 6. CDR3 length equals 17 residues. The DNA of the CDR3 is TGCAGTGCTAGAGACACACTAGCGGGGGGGCAGACAGATACGCAGTATTTT. Translated, it gives CSARDTLAGGQTDTQYF.

This clonotype was observed a single time. The rearrangement links TRBV5-8 to TRBJ2-5; tentatively, D is TRBD1 (5 bases). The germline V gene encodes CDR1 SGHTS and CDR2 YDEGEE. V shed 2 bases and J shed 2 bases, with 10 bases lying between them. CDR3 size: 14 residues. The CDR3 DNA follows: TGTGCCAGCAGCTTTCGACAGAGACAAGAGACCCAGTACTTC. Protein: CASSFRQRQETQYF.

CDR3 region: CASSSRPLGAQYF. In DNA, the CDR3 is TGTGCCAGCAGTTCCCGCCCATTAGGGGCCCAGTACTTC. This chain connects TRBV2 to TRBJ2-5; TRBD1 is a possible D gene (5 bases). The CDR3 has 13 residues. Germline lookup yields CDR1 SNHLY and CDR2 FYNNEI. Trimming cost V 5 bases and J 9 bases, with 16 bases left between them.

The V gene is TRBV2, the J gene TRBJ2-5; a possible D gene is TRBD1 (5 bases). There are 11 residues in the CDR3. The ends were cut back, 5 bases at V and 5 bases at J, with 6 bases in the middle. CDR1 SNHLY and CDR2 FYNNEI come from the germline V gene. The CDR3 here is CASSSGETQYF. The CDR3 region has the DNA TGTGCCAGCAGTTCAGGGGAGACCCAGTACTTC.

This clonotype was found a few times. The chain carries TRBV27 and TRBJ2-1, with D tentatively TRBD2 (6 bases). There are 15 residues in the CDR3. Trimming removed 2 bases from V and 0 bases from J, with 8 bases in between. Germline lookup yields CDR1 MNHEY and CDR2 SMNVEV (reference sequence). The CDR3 region has the DNA TGTGCCAGCAGTTTAGACGGGAGCTCCTACAATGAGCAGTTCTTC. Encoded protein: CASSLDGSSYNEQFF.

This clonotype has a handful of counts. The chain joins TRBV9 to TRBJ1-1, with unresolved D. V lost 0 bases and J 1 base, leaving 7 bases between the germline ends. CDR3 length: 14 residues. CDR1 is SGDLS, CDR2 YYNGEE, per germline. The CDR3 is CASSVAVGNTEAFF. CDR3 coding DNA: TGTGCCAGCAGCGTAGCTGTGGGGAACACTGAAGCTTTCTTT.

This clonotype was picked up a small number of times. The rearrangement uses TRBV6-1 and TRBJ1-2, with 8 nucleotides matching TRBD1. J was trimmed by 3 bases and V by 6 bases; bases with no gene match: 3. The CDR3 is 13 amino acids. In germline, CDR1 is MNHNS, CDR2 SASEGT. CDR3 amino acids: CASRRDRYYGYTF. The CDR3 coding sequence is TGTGCCAGCAGACGGGACAGGTACTATGGCTACACCTTC.

The chain carries TRBV6-5 and TRBJ1-2; no firm D call. Germline loops: CDR1 MNHEY, CDR2 SVGAGI. V gave up 4 bases and J gave up 4 bases, with 10 bases separating them. CDR3 length equals 13 residues. CDR3 amino acids: CASSSVFTYGYTF. The CDR3, as DNA: TGTGCCAGCAGTTCCGTGTTCACCTATGGCTACACCTTC.

The chain links TRBV11-3 to TRBJ1-1; TRBD1 is a possible D gene (6 bases). Germline V gene lookup returns CDR1 SGHNT and CDR2 YENEEA. The CDR3 covers 14 residues. Trimming took 3 bases from V and 4 from J, leaving 12 bases between them. This CDR3 reads CASSLGRGSTEAFF. Here the CDR3 DNA reads TGTGCCAGCAGCTTGGGCAGGGGAAGCACTGAAGCTTTCTTT.

This clonotype occurred a few times. The chain combines TRBV6-5 with TRBJ2-1; D might be TRBD2 (7 bases). In germline, CDR1 is MNHEY, CDR2 SVGAGI. Trimming removed 0 bases at V and 7 bases at J, with 13 bases between. The CDR3 contains 15 residues. In DNA, the CDR3 is TGTGCCAGCAGTTACTCGGGGGGGGCGAGGAATGAGCAGTTCTTC. Encoded protein: CASSYSGGARNEQFF.

The chain employs TRBV6-1 and TRBJ1-1, with 8 bases matching TRBD1. This CDR3 spans 15 amino acids. CDR1 is MNHNS, CDR2 SASEGT, per germline. The trim removed 4 bases at V and 3 bases at J, leaving 7 bases unmatched. This chain's CDR3 is CASSAEGQVHTEAFF. CDR3 sequence (DNA): TGTGCCAGCAGTGCCGAGGGACAGGTGCACACTGAAGCTTTCTTT.

The V call is TRBV19, the J call TRBJ1-2; D perhaps matches TRBD1 (6 bases). Trimming cost V 3 bases and J 7 bases, with 18 bases left between them. Germline V gene lookup returns CDR1 LNHDA and CDR2 SQIVND (reference sequence). The length of the CDR3 is 15 residues. CDR3 in amino acids: CASSITGQDHSGYTF. For the CDR3, the DNA is TGTGCCAGTAGTATTACGGGACAAGACCATAGTGGCTACACCTTC.

The V and J genes are TRBV6-1 and TRBJ2-7, with no clear D. Germline V gives CDR1 MNHNS, CDR2 SASEGT. The CDR3 contains 15 residues. The ends were cut back, 4 bases at V and 2 bases at J, with 15 bases in the middle. In DNA form, the CDR3 reads TGTGCCAGCAGTGTAGCACGTGCCTCTACCTACGAGCAGTACTTC. Translated: CASSVARASTYEQYF.

The chain employs TRBV6-4 and TRBJ1-6; 7 nucleotides align to TRBD1. Losses at the gene ends were 6 bases for V and 5 bases for J; bases not matched to a gene: 7. The CDR3 has 15 amino acids. Germline CDR1 and CDR2: MRHNA and SNTAGT. The CDR3 spells CASRKAGTDNSPLHF. The CDR3 nucleotides are TGTGCCAGCAGGAAGGCAGGGACAGATAATTCACCCCTCCACTTT.

CDR3 in DNA: TGTGCCAGCAGTCCCCAATCTTATTCACCCCTCCACTTT. It translates to CASSPQSYSPLHF. This sequence joins TRBV6-1 and TRBJ1-6; D is unclear. Germline V gene sequence: CDR1 MNHNS, CDR2 SASEGT. The CDR3 is 13 amino acids. The V gene lost 5 bases and the J gene lost 8 bases, with 10 bases spanning the gap.

The V gene is TRBV27, the J gene TRBJ1-1; TRBD1 is a possible D gene (6 bases). The V end lost 3 bases, the J end lost 6 bases, and 14 bases lay between the germline ends. The CDR3 is 14 residues long. Germline V lookup: CDR1 MNHEY, CDR2 SMNVEV (reference sequence). For the CDR3, the DNA is TGTGCCAGCAGTTTGGGGGGCCCGGGCGCTGAAGCTTTCTTT. This translates into CASSLGGPGAEAFF.

This clonotype turned up a few times. The chain employs TRBV11-2 and TRBJ2-3, with 7 bases lining up with TRBD1. The CDR3 consists of 15 residues. V was pared by 7 bases and J by 5 bases, with 12 bases of the junction left unmatched. Germline V gene data show CDR1 as SGHAT and CDR2 as FQNNGV. As DNA, the CDR3 is TGTGCCAGCAACCCACAGGGGAAAATTGGAGATACGCAGTATTTT. The encoded protein is CASNPQGKIGDTQYF.

This chain links TRBV30 with TRBJ2-3, with D maybe TRBD1 (5 bases). The CDR3 consists of 15 residues. Trimming removed 4 bases from V and 2 bases from J, with 16 bases in between. Germline CDR1 GTSNPN, CDR2 SVGIG (reference sequence). In DNA, the CDR3 is TGTGCCTGGACCCCCCAGGGCCGAGTCACAGATACGCAGTATTTT. Translation gives CAWTPQGRVTDTQYF.

This sequence joins TRBV20-1 and TRBJ1-2, with D unresolved. The germline V gene has CDR1 DFQATT and CDR2 SNEGSKA (reference sequence). Trimming removed 7 bases at V and 4 bases at J, with 13 bases between. The CDR3 contains 12 residues. For the CDR3, the DNA is TGCAGTGGCCCGGTCGAGACCTATGGCTACACCTTC. Translated: CSGPVETYGYTF.

For this clonotype: The junction and the germline gene differ at one end; a read error may be behind it. J is TRBJ1-1 and V is TRBV5-1, with 8 positions matching TRBD1. The CDR3 runs to 14 residues. Looked up from germline, CDR1 is SGHRS and CDR2 is YFSETQ. CDR3 coding DNA: TGCGCCAGCAGCTTAAGGACAGGGAACGCTGAAGCTTTCTTT. This gives the protein CASSLRTGNAEAFF.

The chain is built from TRBV11-3 and TRBJ2-3; D is unresolved. Trimming pared 7 bases from V and 3 bases from J, leaving 5 bases between. Per the germline V gene, CDR1 is SGHNT and CDR2 is YENEEA. CDR3 length: 11 amino acids. DNA for the CDR3: TGTGCCAGCATGGGTACAGATACGCAGTATTTT. Protein sequence: CASMGTDTQYF.

V gene TRBV10-3 combines with J gene TRBJ1-5; D gene uncertain. V was cut by 6 bases and J by 4 bases, with 7 bases left in between. The CDR3 consists of 12 residues. Per germline, CDR1 ENHRY and CDR2 SYGVKD. CDR3 nucleotides: TGTGCCATCAGGCAGCCAAATCAGCCCCAGCATTTT. It encodes CAIRQPNQPQHF.

This clonotype was observed a few times. The chain joins TRBV19 to TRBJ1-5, with a weak D call TRBD1 (5 bases). From germline, CDR1 is LNHDA and CDR2 SQIVND (reference sequence). V was clipped by 6 bases and J by 1 base, with 10 bases between them. The CDR3 contains 14 residues. CDR3 bases: TGTGCCAGTAGCATCCGGGACAGCAATCAGCCCCAGCATTTT. Translated, it gives CASSIRDSNQPQHF. Using reference TRBV19 and TRBJ1-5 for the parts outside the CDR3, the full variable domain is DGGITQSPKYLFRKEGQNVTLSCEQNLNHDAMYWYRQDPGQGLRLIYYSQIVNDFQKGDIAEGYSVSREKKESFPLTVTSAQKNPTAFYLCASSIRDSNQPQHFGDGTRLSIL.

CDR3 sequence reads: CASSQDRGDVTEAFF. CDR3 nucleotide sequence: TGTGCCAGCTCACAAGACAGGGGCGACGTCACTGAAGCTTTCTTT. The genes are TRBV18 and TRBJ1-1, with 8 nucleotides matching TRBD1. The germline gives CDR1 KGHSH, CDR2 LQKENI. The CDR3 covers 15 residues. V lost 4 bases to trimming and J lost 4 bases; unmatched junction nucleotides: 8. Together with reference TRBV18 and TRBJ1-1, the CDR3 gives the full variable domain: NAGVMQNPRHLVRRRGQEARLRCSPMKGHSHVYWYRQLPEEGLKFMVYLQKENIIDESGMPKERFSAEFPKEGPSILRIQQVVRGDSAAYFCASSQDRGDVTEAFFGQGTRLTVV.

This clonotype was recorded a few times. The chain employs TRBV7-2 and TRBJ1-2; D not resolved. V lost 3 bases and J lost 4, with 12 bases in between. This CDR3 contains 14 residues. Germline CDR1 and CDR2: SGHTA and FQGNSA. CDR3 sequence reads: CASSLHGEVYGYTF. The CDR3 DNA is TGTGCCAGCAGCTTGCATGGGGAGGTCTATGGCTACACCTTC.

The V call is TRBV6-5, the J call TRBJ2-7, with 7 nucleotides matching TRBD1. V lost 2 bases and J lost 2; bases outside the gene matches: 3. CDR3 length: 14 residues. Germline V CDR1 and CDR2: MNHEY, SVGAGI. This chain's CDR3 is CASSYGQGAYEQYF. The CDR3 DNA sequence: TGTGCCAGCAGTTACGGGCAGGGGGCCTACGAGCAGTACTTC.

The genes are TRBV20-1 and TRBJ2-3; 11 nucleotides align to TRBD2. The CDR3 has 13 amino acids. CDR1 is DFQATT and CDR2 is SNEGSKA in the germline V gene (reference sequence). The V segment lost 3 bases and the J segment 5 bases; nucleotides outside the gene matches: 1. In DNA form, the CDR3 reads TGCAGTGCTAGGACTAGCGGGGTAGATACGCAGTATTTT. Translation gives CSARTSGVDTQYF.

This clonotype showed up just a few times. The rearrangement uses TRBV6-1 and TRBJ1-5; no clear D gene. Germline assignment: CDR1 MNHNS and CDR2 SASEGT. The CDR3 is 15 residues long. Trimming left V 6 bases short and J 2 bases short, with 14 bases between. CDR3 loop: CASRRQHTGNQPQHF. Here the CDR3 DNA reads TGTGCCAGCAGACGTCAGCATACGGGCAATCAGCCCCAGCATTTT.